This T cell receptor beta chain was observed in a study of blood T cells in healthy people across ages. Only one count was recorded for this clonotype. Per the germline V gene, CDR1 is SGHKS and CDR2 is YYEKEE (reference sequence). The V end was cut by 0 bases, the J end by 3 bases, with 12 bases between. This CDR3 has 16 residues. The use of a sample-barcoded 5' primer and a J-beta primer mix characterized a second PCR of about 6 to 12 cycles. One entry per CDR3 protein, called by TCRdb with MiXCR from the 5' RACE reads. The table shows almost 300,000 distinct CDR3 sequences, with roughly 26% occurring only once.

The TCR was taken from a woman in her 70s in good health. The chain carries TRBV5-5 and TRBJ1-4; D is possibly TRBD1 (5 bases). The sequenced sample consisted of blood. This chain's CDR3 is CASSLGGARANEKLFF. CDR3 nucleotide sequence: TGTGCCAGCAGCTTGGGAGGGGCGAGGGCTAATGAAAAACTGTTTTTT.